This TCR beta chain was retrieved from a study of blood T cell repertoires in COVID-19. TCRdb's copy holds only in-frame clones and misses some; the assay was immunoSEQ multiplex PCR. The table records over 95,000 clones, 84% of them present only once. Trimming cost V 0 bases and J 6 bases, with 10 bases left between them. Germline CDR1 SGHRS, CDR2 YFSETQ. This CDR3 spans 14 amino acids. The sequenced sample was peripheral blood. V gene TRBV5-1 combines with J gene TRBJ2-1, with D perhaps TRBD2 (6 bases). This clonotype was obtained from a man in his sixties or seventies with active or convalescent COVID-19. CDR3 in DNA: TGCGCCAGCAGCTTGGCACTAGCCCCCAATGAGCAGTTCTTC. This encodes CASSLALAPNEQFF.